The 26 T cell receptor beta chains below were found in one sample sequenced in a study of cytomegalovirus exposure and HLA in healthy donors. Produced via immunoSEQ multiplex PCR; TCRdb's table is partial and in-frame only. This table holds tens of thousands of clones, around 90% found once. The sequenced sample consisted of PBMCs. Receptor source: a young woman in good health and CMV-seronegative.

This chain links TRBV25-1 with TRBJ1-1, with 8 bases lining up with TRBD1. The V segment lost 7 bases and the J segment 3 bases; nucleotides outside the gene matches: 13. The CDR3 spans 16 residues. Germline CDR1 and CDR2: MGHDK and SYGVNS. CDR3 sequence (DNA): TGTGCCAGCACGGCGGGCAGGGGGCACGTTTACACTGAAGCTTTCTTT. It specifies CASTAGRGHVYTEAFF.

The rearrangement uses TRBV11-2 and TRBJ2-2; no definite D call. The CDR3 is 15 amino acids. Trimming took off 2 bases at V and 6 bases at J, with 13 bases between the two ends. Germline V gene data show CDR1 as SGHAT and CDR2 as FQNNGV. The CDR3 sequence is CASSLRAGSAGELFF. The CDR3 nucleotides read TGTGCCAGCAGCTTACGTGCAGGTTCGGCCGGGGAGCTGTTTTTT.

This clone was recorded a few times. The chain joins TRBV29-1 to TRBJ1-1; no firm D call. V lost 4 bases, J lost 1 base, and 10 bases lay in between. The CDR3 is 13 amino acids. Germline V gene lookup returns CDR1 SQVTM and CDR2 ANQGSEA. As DNA, the CDR3 is TGCAGCGTTGCCCGGGAAAGGAACACTGAAGCTTTCTTT. Translated: CSVARERNTEAFF.

The J gene is TRBJ2-2, the V gene TRBV30; 7 positions agree with TRBD2. The CDR3 length is 14 residues. Germline V gene lookup returns CDR1 GTSNPN and CDR2 SVGIG (reference sequence). Trimming cost V 0 bases and J 5 bases; bases outside gene matches: 3. CDR3 DNA: TGTGCCTGGAGTGTTACTAGCGTAACCGGGGAGCTGTTTTTT. This codes for CAWSVTSVTGELFF. The full variable domain, in which reference TRBV30 and TRBJ2-2 provide the parts outside the CDR3, is SQTIHQWPATLVQPVGSPLSLECTVEGTSNPNLYWYRQAAGRGLQLLFYSVGIGQISSEVPQNLSASRPQDRQFILSSKKLLLSDSGFYLCAWSVTSVTGELFFGEGSRLTVL.

The chain links TRBV5-4 to TRBJ2-2; D perhaps matches TRBD2 (5 bases). The germline V and J ends were trimmed by 4 bases and 3 bases, with 10 bases remaining between them. The CDR3 sequence is 14 residues long. CDR1 and CDR2 from the germline V gene are SGHNT and YYREEE (reference sequence). DNA for the CDR3: TGTGCCAGCAGCCGAGGACTTGACACCGGGGAGCTGTTTTTT. This codes for CASSRGLDTGELFF.

The chain has TRBV14 and TRBJ2-1; TRBD2 might be the D (6 bases). The CDR3 covers 19 residues. Trimming removed 1 base from V and 0 bases from J, with 19 bases in between. Germline assignment: CDR1 SGHDN and CDR2 FVKESK. CDR3 coding DNA: TGTGCCAGCAGCCAAGTGCGTGGGCGTAGCGGAAGCTCCTACAATGAGCAGTTCTTC. It specifies CASSQVRGRSGSSYNEQFF.

To note about this clone: Distinct nucleotide sequences in the sample also encode this CDR3. The gene calls are TRBV27 and TRBJ2-3; a possible D gene is TRBD2 (5 bases). The V gene's germline CDR1 is MNHEY and CDR2 SMNVEV (reference sequence). The V end was cut by 3 bases, the J end by 12 bases, with 13 bases between. This CDR3 has 12 amino acids. This chain's CDR3 is CASSFHGGTQYF. As DNA, the CDR3 is TGTGCCAGCAGTTTCCATGGAGGTACACAGTATTTT.

J is TRBJ2-1 and V is TRBV15, with 12 positions matching TRBD2. CDR3 length: 14 residues. Germline V CDR1 and CDR2: LNHNV, YYDKDF (reference sequence). V lost 8 bases and J lost 7; bases outside the gene matches: 6. The CDR3 bases are TGTGCCACCGCTAGCGGGAGGGCCAGAAATGAGCAGTTCTTC. This codes for CATASGRARNEQFF.

This chain joins TRBV7-9 and TRBJ1-4; TRBD1 matches at 8 bases. This CDR3 contains 17 residues. The junction had 14 bases not matched to a gene; V was cut back by 5 bases and J by 6 bases. Germline V gives CDR1 SEHNR, CDR2 FQNEAQ (reference sequence). CDR3 in amino acids: CASSPQFPGTGYEKLFF. The CDR3 nucleotides are TGTGCCAGCAGCCCCCAATTTCCCGGGACAGGTTATGAAAAACTGTTTTTT.

The chain links TRBV5-1 to TRBJ1-4; TRBD1 might be the D (5 bases). Trimming removed 0 bases from V and 8 bases from J, with 11 bases in between. The CDR3 is 14 amino acids. Germline loops: CDR1 SGHRS, CDR2 YFSETQ. Written as DNA, the CDR3 is TGCGCCAGCAGCTTGGGACAGACCCCCGAAAAACTGTTTTTT. This codes for CASSLGQTPEKLFF.

This chain links TRBV7-9 with TRBJ2-5, with D perhaps TRBD2 (5 bases). The germline V and J ends were trimmed by 2 bases and 2 bases, with 9 bases remaining between them. Germline lookup yields CDR1 SEHNR and CDR2 FQNEAQ (reference sequence). The CDR3 extends over 14 amino acids. As DNA, the CDR3 is TGTGCCAGCAGCTTACGGACTGGACAAGAGACCCAGTACTTC. Amino acid sequence: CASSLRTGQETQYF.

The chain is built from TRBV30 and TRBJ2-1, with 7 bases identical to TRBD2. The V gene end was trimmed by 7 bases and the J gene end by 10 bases; junction bases not matched to a gene: 7. The germline V gene encodes CDR1 GTSNPN and CDR2 SVGIG (reference sequence). This CDR3 spans 11 amino acids. The CDR3 nucleotides are TGTGCCTCTGGGGGGGGATCAGAGCAGTTCTTC. This sequence encodes CASGGGSEQFF.

The chain employs TRBV6-1 and TRBJ2-6; D perhaps matches TRBD1 (5 bases). CDR3 length equals 16 residues. V gave up 1 base and J gave up 2 bases, with 9 bases separating them. The V gene's germline CDR1 is MNHNS and CDR2 SASEGT. The CDR3 DNA reads as TGTGCCAGCAGTGAAGATCAGGGAACTGGGGCCAACGTCCTGACTTTC. It codes for CASSEDQGTGANVLTF.

The genes are TRBV30 and TRBJ2-5; D gene ambiguous. Trimming took off 2 bases at V and 8 bases at J, with 9 bases between the two ends. This CDR3 comprises 11 residues. Germline V gene lookup returns CDR1 GTSNPN and CDR2 SVGIG (reference sequence). The CDR3 loop reads CAWSISLTQYF. The DNA of the CDR3 is TGTGCCTGGAGTATTTCTCTAACCCAGTACTTC.

J is TRBJ1-6 and V is TRBV6-6; 10 bases fit TRBD1. CDR1 is MNHNY, CDR2 SVGAGI, per germline (reference sequence). The CDR3 is made up of 13 amino acids. Unmatched junction bases numbered 0, after V lost 5 bases and J lost 8 bases. CDR3 protein: CASSGQGDSPLHF. In DNA form, the CDR3 reads TGTGCCAGCAGTGGACAGGGGGATTCACCCCTCCACTTT.

This clone was recorded many times. The chain has TRBV4-1 and TRBJ2-7; 10 positions agree with TRBD2. Germline CDR1 reads MGHRA; CDR2 reads YSYEKL. CDR3 length equals 17 residues. J gave up 3 bases and V 0 bases, and 8 bases lay outside the gene matches. CDR3 region: CASSQDPLAGVLYEQYF. CDR3 DNA sequence: TGCGCCAGCAGCCAAGATCCTCTAGCGGGGGTTCTCTACGAGCAGTACTTC.

This clone occurred a few times. The chain joins TRBV12-2 to TRBJ1-1. TRBV12-2 is described as a pseudogene. This CDR3 comprises 14 residues. CDR3 protein: CASRHSPRGTEAFF. The DNA of the CDR3 is TGTGCAAGTCGCCACTCACCGCGTGGCACTGAAGCTTTCTTT.

This chain links TRBV28 with TRBJ1-1; 9 bases line up with TRBD1. Unmatched junction bases numbered 17, after V lost 3 bases and J lost 0 bases. The germline CDR1 and CDR2 sequences are MDHEN and SYDVKM. The CDR3 runs 20 residues. The CDR3 here is CASSFTGGNRGFYMNTEAFF. CDR3 bases: TGTGCCAGCAGTTTTACAGGGGGCAATAGGGGATTCTACATGAACACTGAAGCTTTCTTT.

V and J are TRBV6-6 and TRBJ2-7; 14 bases fit TRBD2. The length of the CDR3 is 15 residues. Per germline, CDR1 MNHNY and CDR2 SVGAGI (reference sequence). J lost 5 bases, V lost 6 bases, and 6 bases had no gene match. The CDR3, as DNA: TGTGCCAGCAGCGGACTAGCGGGGGGAAGGAACGAGCAGTACTTC. Amino acid sequence: CASSGLAGGRNEQYF.

This chain links TRBV7-9 with TRBJ1-6; unclear D gene. The CDR3 loop spans 14 amino acids. Germline CDR1 and CDR2: SEHNR and FQNEAQ (reference sequence). V was trimmed by 1 base and J by 5 bases, leaving 6 bases between them. CDR3 nucleotide sequence: TGTGCCAGCAGCTTAGACAGCAATAATTCACCCCTCCACTTT. It is translated as CASSLDSNNSPLHF.

The chain recombines TRBV6-6 with TRBJ1-6; D call uncertain. Germline V CDR1 and CDR2: MNHNY, SVGAGI (reference sequence). V lost 4 bases to trimming and J lost 7 bases, with 5 bases between them. The CDR3 is 12 residues long. CDR3 sequence: CASSFLNSPLHF. The CDR3 nucleotides are TGTGCCAGCAGTTTCCTCAATTCACCCCTCCACTTT.

V is TRBV6-5 and J is TRBJ1-2, with TRBD1 matching over 12 bases. Germline CDR1 reads MNHEY; CDR2 reads SVGAGI. The CDR3 loop spans 14 amino acids. V was clipped by 2 bases and J by 8 bases; unmatched bases: 3. CDR3 nucleotides: TGTGCCAGCAGTTACGGGACAGGGGGCGTGGGCTACACCTTC. Encoded protein: CASSYGTGGVGYTF.

The rearrangement uses TRBV9 and TRBJ2-1; the D gene is possibly TRBD2 (5 bases). The germline gives CDR1 SGDLS, CDR2 YYNGEE. This CDR3 comprises 15 residues. Deletions cut 0 bases from V and 6 bases from J, with 13 bases between. In nucleotides, the CDR3 is TGTGCCAGCAGCGTAGCTAGTTCTAGCTCCAATGAGCAGTTCTTC. Its translation: CASSVASSSSNEQFF. Using reference TRBV9 and TRBJ2-1 for the parts outside the CDR3, the full variable domain is DSGVTQTPKHLITATGQRVTLRCSPRSGDLSVYWYQQSLDQGLQFLIQYYNGEERAKGNILERFSAQQFPDLHSELNLSSLELGDSALYFCASSVASSSSNEQFFGPGTRLTVL.

This clone was seen more than once but under ten times. The CDR3 loop reads CASSAIQGKNPYNEQFF. The CDR3 bases are TGTGCCAGCAGTGCAATACAGGGTAAGAACCCCTACAATGAGCAGTTCTTC. The chain has TRBV27 and TRBJ2-1; D is perhaps TRBD1 (6 bases). Germline V gene lookup returns CDR1 MNHEY and CDR2 SMNVEV (reference sequence). The germline V and J ends were trimmed by 5 bases and 2 bases, with 19 bases remaining between them. The CDR3 is 17 amino acids.

This chain joins TRBV5-1 and TRBJ2-5; 7 bases align to TRBD1. The CDR3 length is 13 residues. The V segment lost 7 bases and the J segment 7 bases; nucleotides outside the gene matches: 10. The V gene's germline CDR1 is SGHRS and CDR2 YFSETQ. For the CDR3, the DNA is TGCGCCAGCGGCGGAGACAGGGCGGTGACCCAGTACTTC. Its protein is CASGGDRAVTQYF. The variable domain in full, with the rest retrieved from reference TRBV5-1 and TRBJ2-5, is KAGVTQTPRYLIKTRGQQVTLSCSPISGHRSVSWYQQTPGQGLQFLFEYFSETQRNKGNFPGRFSGRQFSNSRSEMNVSTLELGDSALYLCASGGDRAVTQYFGPGTRLLVL.

V usage is TRBV30 and J usage is TRBJ1-1; the D is unclear. Trimming left V 0 bases short and J 3 bases short, with 11 bases between. Germline CDR1 is GTSNPN and CDR2 is SVGIG (reference sequence). The CDR3 runs to 14 residues. CDR3 coding DNA: TGTGCCTGGAGTGTTAGCGGTTGGGACACTGAAGCTTTCTTT. Translating gives CAWSVSGWDTEAFF. Full variable domain (remainder filled in from reference TRBV30 and TRBJ1-1): SQTIHQWPATLVQPVGSPLSLECTVEGTSNPNLYWYRQAAGRGLQLLFYSVGIGQISSEVPQNLSASRPQDRQFILSSKKLLLSDSGFYLCAWSVSGWDTEAFFGQGTRLTVV.